A selection of T cell receptor beta chains follows, all from one sample in a study of PD-1 blockade in mismatch repair-deficient tumors. The protocol was immunoSEQ multiplex PCR, while the TCRdb copy is restricted to in-frame clones and leaves out a portion. The sample shows 30,000 to 45,000 clones, 80% to 90% of them seen only once. This material consisted of peripheral blood, taken about 76 weeks after starting pembrolizumab. The receptors derive from an adult with mismatch repair-deficient cancer. Each CDR3 is given without its conserved first and last residue. D genes are given only for firm matches. Clone size, where shown, is once, few, many, or a class for clones that have expanded.

size: .; D: .; length: 11; V: TRBV19; CDR3: ASKVRVAGKLF
size: .; D: .; length: 12; V: TRBV9; CDR3: ASSPRLRYNEQF
size: .; D: TRBD2; length: 13; V: TRBV14; CDR3: ASSLGLAEQETQY
size: .; D: .; length: 12; V: TRBV9; CDR3: ASSFQRSTDTQY
size: .; D: TRBD2; length: 12; V: TRBV30; CDR3: AWKGRAGDNEQF
size: .; D: .; length: 13; V: TRBV7-2; CDR3: ASSLQRRPTDTQY
size: large; D: TRBD1; length: 12; V: TRBV5-4; CDR3: ASSWGTVSYEQY
size: .; D: TRBD1; length: 13; V: TRBV15; CDR3: ATSMSGDRGETQY
size: .; D: .; length: 16; V: TRBV4-3; CDR3: ASSQDLPAGSGANVLT
size: .; D: .; length: 11; V: TRBV15; CDR3: ATSRDRTYEQY
size: .; D: .; length: 12; V: TRBV5-5; CDR3: ASSLVRLNTEAF
size: .; D: .; length: 10; V: TRBV13; CDR3: ASSLESDEQY
size: once; D: .; length: 9; V: TRBV6-5; CDR3: ASSFKYEQF
size: few; D: .; length: 11; V: TRBV19; CDR3: ASSTDSDQPQH
size: .; D: TRBD2; length: 11; V: TRBV6-4; CDR3: ASSREGGGELF
size: .; D: TRBD1; length: 15; V: TRBV10-1; CDR3: ASSDSWTGLLGSEAF
size: .; D: .; length: 10; V: TRBV11-3; CDR3: ASSLWEASAF
size: .; D: .; length: 12; V: TRBV19; CDR3: ASTPRGSYNEQF
size: .; D: .; length: 12; V: TRBV6-9; CDR3: ASSLRWGDNEQF
size: .; D: .; length: 10; V: TRBV29-1; CDR3: SVAPNNNEQF
size: .; D: .; length: 10; V: TRBV19; CDR3: ASSSSRDLQY
size: .; D: TRBD1; length: 12; V: TRBV2; CDR3: ASSEGTGNYGYT
size: .; D: .; length: 11; V: TRBV6-1; CDR3: ASRPGRNNEQF
size: .; D: .; length: 14; V: TRBV10-3; CDR3: AISESGPGINQPQH
size: .; D: .; length: 9; V: TRBV2; CDR3: ASSVYTEAF
size: .; D: .; length: 11; V: TRBV29-1; CDR3: SVLGGTNYGYT
size: .; D: TRBD2; length: 12; V: TRBV27; CDR3: ASSGLAGVETQY
size: .; D: .; length: 12; V: TRBV5-4; CDR3: ASRSATVTDTQY
size: .; D: TRBD2; length: 13; V: TRBV5-1; CDR3: ASSLTSGSYNEQL
size: .; D: .; length: 14; V: TRBV7-9; CDR3: ASSLAGAGTYNEQF
size: .; D: .; length: 15; V: TRBV11-3; CDR3: ASSYSHSGDSYNEQF
size: .; D: .; length: 11; V: TRBV28; CDR3: ASGQGSNQPQH
size: .; D: .; length: 12; V: TRBV10-3; CDR3: AIRPTGGQETQY
size: .; D: .; length: 13; V: TRBV5-4; CDR3: ASSSQMTGNTEAF
size: .; D: .; length: 10; V: TRBV18; CDR3: ASSPLANEQF
size: once; D: .; length: 11; V: TRBV7-3; CDR3: ASSLNPRETQY
size: .; D: .; length: 11; V: TRBV6-5; CDR3: ATTTRGGQPQH
size: .; D: .; length: 14; V: TRBV7-2; CDR3: ASSPGGREGRETQY